This TCR beta chain was retrieved from a study of shared clonotypes between healthy human individuals. Whole-study results and caveats: In the sorted subsets, rarefaction showed sequencing was incomplete despite large depth. Sampling was confined to blood; repertoires within tissues likely differ.

This CDR3 is 13 amino acids long. With 2 bases removed from V and 4 bases from J, the gap between germline ends came to 8 bases. Per the germline V gene, CDR1 is KGHSH and CDR2 is LQKENI. This clone was observed once. Its target is unknown. Method: immunoSEQ multiplex PCR; TCRdb's copy keeps in-frame clones and lacks some. Counted here are 1,500,000 or so clones, approximately 98.5% occurring once; the ten biggest clones make up roughly 0.35%. The chain uses TRBV18 and TRBJ1-2; tentatively, D is TRBD1 (6 bases). The TCR comes from a man aged 25-45 years in good health. The sequencing input was naive CD4+ T cells sorted from blood. As to subset: CD45RA+ positively selected. CDR3 nucleotide sequence: TGTGCCAGCTCACCAGCGGACAGCTATGGCTACACCTTC. Translating it yields CASSPADSYGYTF.